Listed below are T cell receptor beta chains from one sample, sequenced in a study of T cells expressing NK-cell markers. Using the 5' RACE reads, TCRdb records one entry per CDR3 protein without DNA. The table lists about 260,000 distinct CDR3 sequences. Sequencing used blood T cells: a sorted CD56 or NKG2C T cell subset, CD4+ or CD8+ T cells, or bulk PBMC T cells (not recorded which). These receptors were taken from a man aged 18 to 29 in good health. Each CDR3 is given with its conserved first and last residue.

v_gene,j_gene,CDR3aa
TRBV2,TRBJ1-1,CASVIGQSNTEAFF
TRBV19,TRBJ1-5,CASSIPGQVYQPQHF
TRBV20-1,TRBJ2-1,CSAHRRAGRGGDEQFF
TRBV20-1,TRBJ2-2,CSARDDRNTGELFF
TRBV3-1,TRBJ2-1,CASRPATSYNEQFF
TRBV12-3/TRBV12-4,TRBJ1-5,CASSAAGRNNQPQHF
TRBV6-5,TRBJ2-1,CASSAPGLHNEQFF
TRBV20-1,TRBJ2-1,CSARDSLAAYNEQFF
TRBV12-3/TRBV12-4,TRBJ2-3,CASSFAGSNTQYF
TRBV20-1,TRBJ2-1,CSANGGGNNEQFF
TRBV6-1,TRBJ1-4,CASRLDRAATNEKLFF
TRBV3-1,TRBJ1-1,CASSQGWQGGTEAFF
TRBV18,TRBJ1-4,CASSPGAQNEKLFF
TRBV6-4,TRBJ2-1,CASSEQGLAGQGEQFF
TRBV28,TRBJ2-5,CASSPGTSQETQYF
TRBV12-3/TRBV12-4,TRBJ2-7,CASSLHGTGEQYF
TRBV20-1,TRBJ2-1,CSASEGGSDYEQFF
TRBV11-2,TRBJ2-2,CASSLLGSTGELFF
TRBV19,TRBJ2-2,CASRGLPVNTGELFF
TRBV6-5,TRBJ1-1,CASSYFVGMNTEAFF
TRBV29-1,TRBJ2-1,CSVEGGLAATYNEQFF
TRBV24-1,TRBJ2-3,CATGKTGTSTDTQYF
TRBV5-5,TRBJ2-5,CASTAQETQYF
TRBV3-1,TRBJ2-1,CASSRGLTLDWEFF
TRBV10-3,TRBJ2-1,CATWKVSGRAYEQFF
TRBV12-3/TRBV12-4,TRBJ2-3,CASSLALTDPTQYF
TRBV25-1,TRBJ2-1,CASSESLGGSYNEQFF